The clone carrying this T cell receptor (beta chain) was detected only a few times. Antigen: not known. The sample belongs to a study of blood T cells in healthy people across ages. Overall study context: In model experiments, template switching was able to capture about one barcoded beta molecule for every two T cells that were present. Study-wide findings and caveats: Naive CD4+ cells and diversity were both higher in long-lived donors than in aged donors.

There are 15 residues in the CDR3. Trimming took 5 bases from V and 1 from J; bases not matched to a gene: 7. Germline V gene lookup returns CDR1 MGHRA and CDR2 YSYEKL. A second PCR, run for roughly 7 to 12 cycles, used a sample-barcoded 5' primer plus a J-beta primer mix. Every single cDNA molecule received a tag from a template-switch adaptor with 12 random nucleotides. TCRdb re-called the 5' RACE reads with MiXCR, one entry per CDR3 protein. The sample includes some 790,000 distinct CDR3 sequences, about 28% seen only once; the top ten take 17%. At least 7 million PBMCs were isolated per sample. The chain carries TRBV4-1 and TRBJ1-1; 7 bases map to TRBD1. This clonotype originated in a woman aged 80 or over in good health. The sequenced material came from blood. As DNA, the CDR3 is TGCGCCAGCAGCGACTACAGGGGCCAGAACACTGAAGCTTTCTTT. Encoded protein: CASSDYRGQNTEAFF.